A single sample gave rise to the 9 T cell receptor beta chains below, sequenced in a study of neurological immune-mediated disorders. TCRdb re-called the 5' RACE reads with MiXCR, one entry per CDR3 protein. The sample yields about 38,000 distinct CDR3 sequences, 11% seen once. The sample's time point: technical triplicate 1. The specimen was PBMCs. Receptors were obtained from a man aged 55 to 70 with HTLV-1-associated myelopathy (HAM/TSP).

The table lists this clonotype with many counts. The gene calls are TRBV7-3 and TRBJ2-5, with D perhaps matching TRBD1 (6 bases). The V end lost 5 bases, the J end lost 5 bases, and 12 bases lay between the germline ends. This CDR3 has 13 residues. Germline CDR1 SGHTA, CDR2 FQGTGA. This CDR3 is CASSPQGWETQYF. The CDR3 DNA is TGTGCCAGCAGCCCCCAGGGGTGGGAGACCCAGTACTTC.

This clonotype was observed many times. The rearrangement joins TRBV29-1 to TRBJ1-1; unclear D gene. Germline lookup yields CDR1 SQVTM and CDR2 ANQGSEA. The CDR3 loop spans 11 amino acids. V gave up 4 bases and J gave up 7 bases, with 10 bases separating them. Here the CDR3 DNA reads TGCAGCGTTGGGAACAGAAATGAAGCTTTCTTT. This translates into CSVGNRNEAFF.

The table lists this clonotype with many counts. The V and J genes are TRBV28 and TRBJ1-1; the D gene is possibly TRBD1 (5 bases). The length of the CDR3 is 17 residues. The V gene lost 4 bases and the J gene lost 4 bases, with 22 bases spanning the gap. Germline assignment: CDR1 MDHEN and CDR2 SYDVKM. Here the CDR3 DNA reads TGTGCCAGCAGTTCTGTGGGCTTCTTCCGGGGGAGCACTGAAGCTTTCTTT. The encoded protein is CASSSVGFFRGSTEAFF.

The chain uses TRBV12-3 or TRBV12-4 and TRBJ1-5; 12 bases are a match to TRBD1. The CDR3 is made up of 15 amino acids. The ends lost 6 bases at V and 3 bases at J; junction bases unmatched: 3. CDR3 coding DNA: TGTGCCAGCAGCGGGACAGGGGGCATCAATCAGCCCCAGCATTTT. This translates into CASSGTGGINQPQHF.

The CDR3 here is CASSRLDRGNYGYTF. The CDR3 DNA sequence: TGTGCCAGCAGCCGGCTGGACAGGGGAAACTATGGCTACACCTTC. The chain uses TRBV14 and TRBJ1-2; TRBD1 aligns across 9 bases. CDR1 is SGHDN, CDR2 FVKESK, per germline. Trimming removed 4 bases from V and 2 bases from J; junction bases left unmatched: 5. The CDR3 covers 15 residues.

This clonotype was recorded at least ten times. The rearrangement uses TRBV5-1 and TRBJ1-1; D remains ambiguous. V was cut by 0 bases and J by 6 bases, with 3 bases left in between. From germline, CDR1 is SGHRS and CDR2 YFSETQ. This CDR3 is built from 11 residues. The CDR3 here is CASSLDAEAFF. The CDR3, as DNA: TGCGCCAGCAGCTTGGACGCTGAAGCTTTCTTT.

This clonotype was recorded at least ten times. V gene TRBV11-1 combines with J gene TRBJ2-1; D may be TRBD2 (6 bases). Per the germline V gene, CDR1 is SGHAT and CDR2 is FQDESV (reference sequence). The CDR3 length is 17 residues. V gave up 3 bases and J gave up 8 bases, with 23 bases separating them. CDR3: CASSFSVLGGAGYEQFF. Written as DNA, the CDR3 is TGTGCCAGCAGCTTTTCAGTCCTTGGGGGTGCGGGATATGAGCAGTTCTTC.

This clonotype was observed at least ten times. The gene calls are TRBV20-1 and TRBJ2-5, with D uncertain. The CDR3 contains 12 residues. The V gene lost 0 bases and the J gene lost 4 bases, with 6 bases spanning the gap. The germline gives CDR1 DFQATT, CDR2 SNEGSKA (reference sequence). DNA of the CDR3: TGCAGTGCTAGAGATAATCCAGAGACCCAGTACTTC. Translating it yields CSARDNPETQYF.

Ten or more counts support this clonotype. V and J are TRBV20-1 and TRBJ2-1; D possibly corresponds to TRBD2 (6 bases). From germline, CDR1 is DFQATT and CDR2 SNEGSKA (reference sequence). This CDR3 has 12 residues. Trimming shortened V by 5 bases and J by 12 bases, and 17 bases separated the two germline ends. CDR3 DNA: TGCAGTGCTCCTAGTACCGGGACTGGGCAGTTCTTC. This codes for CSAPSTGTGQFF.